The rows below give T cell receptor beta chains drawn from one sample of a study of blood T cells in healthy people across ages. TCRdb recomputed calls from the 5' RACE reads with MiXCR, one row per CDR3 protein. The top ten clones hold about 19% of a sample with just over 1 million distinct CDR3 sequences, 35% to 55% of them seen once. Sequenced sample: blood. The receptors were gathered from a woman aged 60-70 years in good health. Each CDR3 is given with its conserved first and last residue. D genes are given only for firm matches. Clone size is not always given. Where it is, it says once, few, many or a class for expanded clones.

>14|TRBD1|TRBJ1-2|TRBV2|once
TGTGCCAGCAGTTTAAGGGACAGGGGCGGTGGCTACACCTTC
CASSLRDRGGGYTF
>14|TRBD2|TRBJ2-1|TRBV29-1|few
TGCAGCGTCCTTAGCGGGAGAGGGTACAATGAGCAGTTCTTC
CSVLSGRGYNEQFF
>19|TRBD2|TRBJ2-3|TRBV7-6|NA
TGTGCCAGCAGCTTAGGGGTCCCCGCGGCTAGCGGCCACACAGATACGCGGTATTTT
CASSLGVPAASGHTDTRYF
>15|NA|TRBJ2-1|TRBV9|NA
TGTGCCAGCAGCGTAGGGTCGTTAGCGTCAGATGAGCAGTTCTTC
CASSVGSLASDEQFF
>12|NA|TRBJ2-7|TRBV5-4|few
TGTGCCAGCAGCTCCCTCAAGTACGAGCAGTACTTC
CASSSLKYEQYF
>17|TRBD1|TRBJ2-2|TRBV6-1|NA
TGTGCCAGCAGCCACCGTGCGGGACAGGGCAGTACCGGGGAGCTGTTTTTT
CASSHRAGQGSTGELFF
>12|NA|TRBJ1-1|TRBV3-1|many
TGTGCCAGCAGCCAGCAGAGGACTGAAGCTTTCTTT
CASSQQRTEAFF
>16|TRBD1|TRBJ2-3|TRBV27|NA
TGTGCCAGCAACCCACATCTGGGACAGGGCTCAGATACGCAGTATTTT
CASNPHLGQGSDTQYF
>13|NA|TRBJ2-5|TRBV24-1|NA
TGTGCCACCAGTGGACCCGCGGGAGAGACCCAGTACTTC
CATSGPAGETQYF
>14|TRBD2|TRBJ2-7|TRBV6-5|NA
TGTGCCCGCAGTTACTCCGGGACTAGTTCCGAGCAGTACTTC
CARSYSGTSSEQYF
>17|TRBD2|TRBJ2-2|TRBV3-1|NA
TGTGCCAGCAGCCGACCTGGAAGACTAGCTATTGCCGGGGAGCTGTTTTTT
CASSRPGRLAIAGELFF
>16|NA|TRBJ2-7|TRBV28|NA
TGTGCCAGCAGCTCCACCCGGGACTGGGGCTCCTACGAGCAGTACTTC
CASSSTRDWGSYEQYF
>16|NA|TRBJ2-7|TRBV10-3|NA
TGTGCCATCAGGGGAGGACTACGGAGCTCCTACAATGAGCAGTACTTC
CAIRGGLRSSYNEQYF
>14|NA|TRBJ2-1|TRBV7-9|NA
TGTGCCAGCAGCGTCGTATTTTCCTACAATGAGCAGTTCTTC
CASSVVFSYNEQFF
>14|NA|TRBJ2-3|TRBV11-1|NA
TGTGCCAGCAGCTTTGCGGGATGGGACGATACGCAGTATTTT
CASSFAGWDDTQYF
>14|NA|TRBJ1-6|TRBV7-3|NA
TGTGCCAGCAGCTTAATCAGGGACGGTTCACCCCTCCACTTT
CASSLIRDGSPLHF
>17|TRBD2|TRBJ2-6|TRBV27|NA
TGTGCCAGCAGTTCAGAATCGGGGGGAGCTGGGGCCAACGTCCTGACTTTC
CASSSESGGAGANVLTF
>18|NA|TRBJ1-6|TRBV20-1|NA
TGCAGTGCTCGACGGGGAGCGGGGGGGACTCGTTATAATTCACCCCTCCACTTT
CSARRGAGGTRYNSPLHF
>13|TRBD2|TRBJ2-1|TRBV20-1|few
TGCAGTGTTTTAGCGGGAGAAAGCAATGAGCAGTTCTTC
CSVLAGESNEQFF
>11|NA|TRBJ2-7|TRBV27|few
TGTGCCAGCAGTCACTACAATGAGCAGTACTTC
CASSHYNEQYF
>16|TRBD1|TRBJ2-7|TRBV25-1|NA
TGTGCCAGCAGTGAACAGTCGGACAGGCTCGACTACGAGCAGTACTTC
CASSEQSDRLDYEQYF
>16|NA|TRBJ1-2|TRBV9|NA
TGTGCCAGCAGCGTAGAATCCGGACACCGCAAGGGTGGCTACACCTTC
CASSVESGHRKGGYTF
>14|NA|TRBJ2-1|TRBV29-1|few
TGCAGCGTTCCCGGCCCGAGGGGGTTTAATGAGCAGTTCTTC
CSVPGPRGFNEQFF
>16|TRBD1|TRBJ2-7|TRBV20-1|few
TGCAGTGCTAGAACTAGGACAGGGGGCTCCCCCTACGAGCAGTACTTC
CSARTRTGGSPYEQYF
>18|TRBD2|TRBJ2-5|TRBV5-1|NA
TGCGCCAGCAGACCGCACGCTCTGGGACTAGCGGGCCAAGAGACCCAGTACTTC
CASRPHALGLAGQETQYF
>15|NA|TRBJ2-7|TRBV27|few
TGTGCCAGCAGTTTAATGGGGGGTTGGACCTACGAGCAGTACTTC
CASSLMGGWTYEQYF
>16|TRBD2|TRBJ2-3|TRBV11-2|NA
TGTGCCAGCAGCATAAGACTAGCGGGAATGGCAGATACGCAGTATTTT
CASSIRLAGMADTQYF
>13|TRBD1|TRBJ2-7|TRBV29-1|NA
TGCAGCGTCAGGACAGGGGAGTCCTACGAGCAGTACTTC
CSVRTGESYEQYF
>14|NA|TRBJ2-1|TRBV6-5|NA
TGTGCCAGCAGGCAGGACTACGGCGGGGATGAGCAGTTCTTC
CASRQDYGGDEQFF
>16|NA|TRBJ2-4|TRBV3-1|NA
TGTGCCAGCAGCCTCGGACTGGGAGGCGCCAAAAACATTCAGTACTTC
CASSLGLGGAKNIQYF
>13|NA|TRBJ2-3|TRBV28|NA
TGTGCCAGCAGTTTAGGCGATGCAGATACGCAGTATTTT
CASSLGDADTQYF
>16|TRBD2|TRBJ2-3|TRBV27|NA
TGTGCCAGCAGTTACCCGGGGGGAGCTAGCACAGATACGCAGTATTTT
CASSYPGGASTDTQYF
>15|NA|TRBJ2-3|TRBV6-4|NA
TGTGCCAGCAGTGACTCCCAGGCTAGCACAGATACGCAGTATTTT
CASSDSQASTDTQYF
>16|TRBD2|TRBJ2-1|TRBV27|NA
TGTGCCAGCAGTTCCAGGCTAGCGGGAGTTTACAATGAGCAGTTCTTC
CASSSRLAGVYNEQFF
>17|TRBD1|TRBJ2-4|TRBV5-1|NA
TGCGCCAGCAGCTTGGTAGGGGGCGCTGGAACCAAAAACATTCAGTACTTC
CASSLVGGAGTKNIQYF
>15|NA|TRBJ2-3|TRBV11-2|few
TGTGCCAGCAGCTCGTATAGCGTTAGCACAGATACGCAGTATTTT
CASSSYSVSTDTQYF
>14|NA|TRBJ2-1|TRBV20-1|NA
TGCAGTGCTAGGGGGACTCAGGGGGACAATGAGCAGTTCTTC
CSARGTQGDNEQFF
>14|NA|TRBJ2-1|TRBV27|once
TGTGCCAGCAGAGTGGCGGGGACCTACAATGAGCAGTTCTTC
CASRVAGTYNEQFF
>16|NA|TRBJ2-1|TRBV12-3/TRBV12-4|NA
TGTGCCAGCATCCCCCCGGGGGCTAGCGGAGCCAATGAGCAGTTCTTC
CASIPPGASGANEQFF
>14|NA|TRBJ2-7|TRBV2|NA
TGTGCCAGCAGTGATTCGGAAAGCACCTACGAGCAGTACTTC
CASSDSESTYEQYF
>14|NA|TRBJ1-5|TRBV6-1|NA
TGTGCCAGCAGGGCCTGGGGGGCCTATCAGCCCCAGCATTTT
CASRAWGAYQPQHF
>15|TRBD2|TRBJ2-7|TRBV4-2|few
TGTGCCAGCAGCCAAGAACTAGCGGGAGAGAATGAGCAGTACTTC
CASSQELAGENEQYF
>15|NA|TRBJ2-1|TRBV5-1|NA
TGCGCCAGCAGCTTGAATGTGGGGGCCCCGTATGAGCAGTTCTTC
CASSLNVGAPYEQFF
>14|TRBD1|TRBJ2-7|TRBV6-5|large
TGTGCCAGCAGTTACTCTCCGGGACAGGGGACGCAGTACTTC
CASSYSPGQGTQYF
>13|NA|TRBJ2-1|TRBV6-5|NA
TGTGCCAGCAGTATCTCCGGGGGCAATGAGCAGTTCTTC
CASSISGGNEQFF
>15|TRBD1|TRBJ2-5|TRBV29-1|NA
TGCAGCGCTTCTCCATTCCAGGGGGAGATAGAGACCCAGTACTTC
CSASPFQGEIETQYF
>16|NA|TRBJ2-1|TRBV5-1|few
TGCGCCAGCAGCCGTACGATAGACAGTTACTACAATGAGCAGTTCTTC
CASSRTIDSYYNEQFF
>14|NA|TRBJ2-7|TRBV20-1|NA
TGCAGTGCAGACGGACGGGGCCGGTTTTACGAGCAGTACTTC
CSADGRGRFYEQYF
>13|NA|TRBJ1-2|TRBV19|NA
TGTGCCAGTAGTCCCACGCAGGTCTATGGCTACACCTTC
CASSPTQVYGYTF